This TCR beta chain is drawn from a study of T-cell memory formation after mild COVID-19. This clonotype was seen a few times. TCRdb reanalysed the 5' RACE reads using MiXCR and keeps one entry per CDR3 protein. The sample contains roughly 86,000 distinct CDR3 sequences, around 13% of which appear only once. The length of the CDR3 is 13 residues. V dropped 5 bases and J dropped 4 bases, with 10 bases sitting between them. Germline V gene lookup returns CDR1 SEHNR and CDR2 FQNEAQ (reference sequence). Input material: PBMCs or a T cell subset sorted from them (not recorded which). The V call is TRBV7-9, the J call TRBJ2-3, with D possibly being TRBD2 (5 bases). The clonotype comes from an adult woman who had mild COVID-19 (a few samples of this study predate the infection). Cell type and time point are not known. CDR3: CASSEDSSDTQYF. The DNA for the CDR3 is TGTGCCAGCAGCGAGGACTCGTCAGATACGCAGTATTTT.